This TCR beta chain was recorded in a study of early stage breast cancer tumors. Repertoires were generated with immunoSEQ multiplex PCR, while TCRdb's copy carries only in-frame clones and drops some. The sample gives about 70,000 clones, about 85% of which show up once; approximately 4.8% is in the top ten. Whole-study findings and limits: Tumor and normal breast were distinguished via blood comparison in about 90% of the 16 patients. Enriched TCRB sequences shared across patients were mostly commonly generated sequences.

V lost 2 bases and J 3 bases, leaving 17 bases between the germline ends. Germline V CDR1 and CDR2: SGHAT, FQNNGV. The CDR3 has 17 residues. Worth noting for this clone: The antigen remains undetermined.

The chain combines TRBV11-2 with TRBJ2-1; weak D call: TRBD1 (5 bases). The receptor was derived from a person aged 40 to 49 with breast cancer. Material for sequencing was blood. The CDR3 DNA is TGTGCCAGCAGCTTAAAAGACAGCGAGGTTTACTACAATGAGCAGTTCTTC. Protein: CASSLKDSEVYYNEQFF.